This T cell receptor (beta chain) was retrieved from a study of blood T cell repertoires in COVID-19. Study background: The origin of the acute and convalescent COVID-19 samples was the United States, Italy and Spain. T cells, B-cell-depleted T cells, or PBMCs provided the cDNA or gDNA that served as material.

Original analysis: How many nucleated cells were present was estimated from reference gene primer amplification. The method was immunoSEQ multiplex PCR; TCRdb's version includes in-frame clones alone and lacks a portion of them. Clone size and V and J calls were adopted from that table, with D and trimming inferred from the DNA. This table has roughly 200,000 clones, more than 75% appearing once. The CDR3 loop spans 18 amino acids. J was trimmed by 1 base and V by 6 bases; bases with no gene match: 12. From germline, CDR1 is KGHSH and CDR2 LQKENI. The rearrangement links TRBV18 to TRBJ2-2, with TRBD1 identical over 9 bases. The clonotype was recovered from a man older than 75 with acute or convalescent COVID-19. Sequencing was carried out using peripheral blood. CDR3 region: CASSSPNRGLMNTGELFF. The CDR3 DNA reads TGTGCCAGCTCCTCACCTAACAGGGGGCTGATGAACACCGGGGAGCTGTTTTTT.